The 11 T cell receptor beta chains listed next were all sequenced from one sample in a study of Graves' ophthalmopathy and Graves' hyperthyroidism. The TCR beta CDR3 regions underwent amplification from RNA transcripts. First-round RT-PCR relied on HTBI primers, and a second-round multiplex PCR came next. In TCRdb, the multiplex PCR reads were re-called with MiXCR into one record per CDR3 protein. The sample records about 380,000 distinct CDR3 sequences, roughly 15% being singletons. Sequencing was done on a sample of peripheral blood. The receptor set was obtained from a woman younger than 30 with stable Graves' hyperthyroidism.

This clonotype was observed at least ten times. The V call is TRBV11-3, the J call TRBJ2-5; D gene ambiguous. Germline CDR1 SGHNT, CDR2 YENEEA. There are 14 residues in the CDR3. Trimming took 6 bases from V and 0 from J, leaving 11 bases between them. The CDR3 loop is CASRPTRYQETQYF. For the CDR3, the DNA is TGTGCCAGCAGGCCTACAAGGTACCAAGAGACCCAGTACTTC.

This clonotype was found many times. V usage is TRBV12-3 or TRBV12-4 and J usage is TRBJ1-3; D is possibly TRBD1 (6 bases). This CDR3 is 14 amino acids long. V lost 5 bases, J lost 3 bases, and 11 bases lay in between. CDR3 nucleotide sequence: TGTGCCAGCAGTATAACAGGGATTGGAAACACCATATATTTT. This translates into CASSITGIGNTIYF.

This clonotype was detected ten times or more. This chain uses TRBV6-2 or TRBV6-3 with TRBJ2-5; unclear D gene. Germline CDR1 reads MNHEY; CDR2 reads SVGEGT. Deletions cut 5 bases from V and 14 bases from J, with 15 bases between. This CDR3 contains 11 residues. CDR3 bases: TGTGCCAGCAGTAACACGGATGCCGTATACTTC. Its translation is CASSNTDAVYF.

Turning to this clonotype: The junction shows a germline mismatch at one end, possibly a read error. The chain links TRBV11-3 to TRBJ2-1, with a tentative D call TRBD2 (6 bases). There are 15 residues in the CDR3. Germline V lookup: CDR1 SGHNT, CDR2 YENEEA. The CDR3: CASSLRLDGSNEKFF. The CDR3 DNA is TGTGCCAGCAGCCTTAGACTAGATGGTAGCAATGAGAAGTTCTTC. Full variable domain (remainder filled in from reference TRBV11-3 and TRBJ2-1): EAGVVQSPRYKIIEKKQPVAFWCNPISGHNTLYWYLQNLGQGPELLIRYENEEAVDDSQLPKDRFSAERLKGVDSTLKIQPAELGDSAVYLCASSLRLDGSNEKFFGPGTRLTVL.

In this sample, this clonotype turned up many times. The genes are TRBV7-9 and TRBJ1-6, with TRBD1 as a possible D gene (5 bases). CDR3 length equals 15 residues. Trimming cost V 5 bases and J 8 bases, with 16 bases left between them. CDR1 is SEHNR and CDR2 is FQNEAQ in the germline V gene (reference sequence). CDR3 coding DNA: TGTGCCAGCAGCCCCACGCAGGGCGCGTATTCACCCCTCCACTTT. It yields the protein CASSPTQGAYSPLHF.

Ten or more counts support this clonotype. The J gene is TRBJ2-5, the V gene TRBV15; D unresolved. The CDR3 is made up of 15 amino acids. The V gene's germline CDR1 is LNHNV and CDR2 YYDKDF (reference sequence). Trimming pared 0 bases from V and 5 bases from J, leaving 13 bases between. DNA for the CDR3: TGTGCCACCAGCAGAGATACCACCGGCGGCGAGACCCAGTACTTC. Residues: CATSRDTTGGETQYF. The whole variable domain, remainder taken from reference TRBV15 and TRBJ2-5, is DAMVIQNPRYQVTQFGKPVTLSCSQTLNHNVMYWYQQKSSQAPKLLFHYYDKDFNNEADTPDNFQSRRPNTSFCFLDIRSPGLGDTAMYLCATSRDTTGGETQYFGPGTRLLVL.

This clonotype was counted at least ten times. The rearrangement links TRBV6-1 to TRBJ2-7; 7 bases agree with TRBD2. Trimming removed 1 base from V and 2 bases from J; junction bases left unmatched: 5. Germline V gene data show CDR1 as MNHNS and CDR2 as SASEGT. The CDR3 sequence is 15 residues long. The CDR3 DNA is TGTGCCAGCAGTGAAGGAGGGAGCGGGACCTACGAGCAGTACTTC. Encoded protein: CASSEGGSGTYEQYF.

This clonotype was detected many times. V usage is TRBV19 and J usage is TRBJ1-1; D might be TRBD1 (5 bases). The V gene's germline CDR1 is LNHDA and CDR2 SQIVND (reference sequence). The CDR3 contains 15 residues. The ends were cut back, 5 bases at V and 4 bases at J, with 17 bases in the middle. The CDR3 is CASSFLGVGVTEAFF. The CDR3 DNA sequence: TGTGCCAGTAGTTTCCTAGGGGTTGGGGTCACTGAAGCTTTCTTT.

Many counts were recorded for this clonotype. The V call is TRBV11-2, the J call TRBJ2-5, with TRBD2 identical over 14 bases. Germline lookup yields CDR1 SGHAT and CDR2 FQNNGV. CDR3 length: 18 residues. V shed 1 base and J 0 bases; nucleotides not matched to a gene: 4. Here the CDR3 DNA reads TGTGCCAGCAGCTTAGTATGGGGACTAGCGGGGGACCAAGAGACCCAGTACTTC. Protein: CASSLVWGLAGDQETQYF.

This clonotype was counted at least ten times. This chain connects TRBV19 to TRBJ1-2, with no clear D. Germline V gives CDR1 LNHDA, CDR2 SQIVND (reference sequence). The CDR3 sequence is 13 residues long. V was cut by 8 bases and J by 0 bases, with 10 bases left in between. CDR3 in amino acids: CASRVVSNYGYTF. The DNA for the CDR3 is TGTGCCAGTCGGGTTGTGTCTAACTATGGCTACACCTTC.

The chain has TRBV20-1 and TRBJ2-5, with a tentative D call TRBD2 (6 bases). V was shortened by 0 bases and J by 5 bases, with 10 bases between the two germline ends. The CDR3 is 13 amino acids. Germline V gene sequence: CDR1 DFQATT, CDR2 SNEGSKA (reference sequence). Written as DNA, the CDR3 is TGCAGTGCTAGAGACCCAGGGAGGGAGACCCAGTACTTC. It is translated as CSARDPGRETQYF.